This T cell receptor (beta chain) appears in the sequencing data of a study of prognosis after radiotherapy for stage I lung cancer. Study summary: About 7 of the patients had squamous cell carcinoma tumors, while about a dozen had adenocarcinoma tumors. The study delivered radiotherapy as SBRT in 3 to 5 fractions, with a biologically effective dose of at least 100 Gy.

The CDR3 extends over 15 amino acids. Trimming removed 3 bases from V and 8 bases from J, with 14 bases in between. From germline, CDR1 is LNHDA and CDR2 SQIVND (reference sequence). This clonotype was observed at least ten times. Its target is unknown. Whole-study results and caveats: In patients who developed distant metastases, Shannon entropy measured after stereotactic body radiation therapy was lower, and baseline Shannon entropy was not associated with metastases.

Genomic DNA was the source, and TCR beta CDR3 was amplified from it by two-round multiplex PCR. First-round PCR employed TRBV- and TRBJ-specific primers for each gene. TCRdb recomputed calls from the multiplex PCR reads with MiXCR, one row per CDR3 protein. The sample has approximately 41,000 distinct CDR3 sequences; about 24% are singletons. The sequence was collected from a donor at least 50 years old with non-small cell lung cancer. V gene TRBV19 combines with J gene TRBJ1-6, with D possibly TRBD1 on 6 matching bases. The sample consisted of PBMCs, taken before or after stereotactic body radiation therapy (not recorded which). The CDR3 DNA reads as TGTGCCAGTAGTATTACAGGGAATCTGGATTCACCCCTCCACTTT. Its translation is CASSITGNLDSPLHF.